Here is one TCR beta chain with its context. Its matching antigen is unknown. The data derive from a study of shared clonotypes between healthy human individuals. Every subset's genomic DNA went evenly onto several immunoSEQ plates. Repertoires were generated with immunoSEQ multiplex PCR, while TCRdb's copy carries only in-frame clones and drops some. The sample records around 2.1 million clones, roughly 95% being singletons. Germline-derived CDR1 and CDR2 are MDHEN and SYDVKM. Between the trimmed V and J ends, which lost 10 bases and 8 bases, there was a span of 17 bases. This CDR3 region has 12 residues. None of the donors, who were healthy HIV-negative adults, had recently had acute infections or vaccinations. Division of CD4+ cells produced a CD45RA+ naive subset and a CD45RA-negative memory subset. Study-wide points: It was only blood that was sampled, and tissue repertoires likely differ.

The sample consisted of naive CD4+ T cells sorted from blood. Specified subset: CD45RA+ positively selected. This TCR was recovered from a man between 18 and 35 years old in good health. The J gene is TRBJ1-2, the V gene TRBV28; D gene ambiguous. CDR3 protein: CATIMGLTGYTF. In nucleotides, the CDR3 is TGTGCCACCATCATGGGCTTAACCGGCTACACCTTC.